This T cell receptor (beta chain) was recorded in a study of T cells after yellow fever vaccination. Points from the study as a whole: Post-booster repertoires contained most primary-vaccination clones again (about 95% CD4, around 88% CD8).

Researchers made TCR cDNA using 5'RACE template switching, and this step added a universal primer site and UMIs. From the 5' RACE reads, TCRdb called clonotypes with MiXCR, one entry per CDR3 protein. The sample gives fewer than 450,000 distinct CDR3 sequences, 11% of which show up once; roughly 18% is in the top ten. Trimming cost V 6 bases and J 2 bases; bases outside gene matches: 5. The germline V gene encodes CDR1 MNHEY and CDR2 SVGEGT. The CDR3 spans 14 residues. Turning to this clonotype: Its antigen remains unknown.

The chain uses TRBV6-2 or TRBV6-3 and TRBJ2-3; 7 bases match TRBD2. The sequence derives from a man aged 18 to 29 who received the YFV17D yellow fever vaccine. Material: PBMCs, obtained on the day of the first yellow fever vaccination. CDR3 DNA: TGTGCCAGCAGACCCAGACTAGCCACAGATACGCAGTATTTT. Translation gives CASRPRLATDTQYF.